A single sample gave rise to the 20 T cell receptor beta chains below, sequenced in a study of T cell changes during pregnancy in multiple sclerosis. The data were produced by immunoSEQ multiplex PCR, yet TCRdb's version contains in-frame clones alone and is incomplete. The sample consists of 48,000 or so clones, almost 95% of them appearing once. Specimen: CD4+ T cells from peripheral blood mononuclear cells, collected in the second trimester of pregnancy. These receptors all come from a female donor in good health, enrolled as a control in a pregnancy study.

This clone was seen a single time. The gene calls are TRBV28 and TRBJ1-2, with D hard to call. The germline gives CDR1 MDHEN, CDR2 SYDVKM. Deletions cut 7 bases from V and 0 bases from J, with 15 bases between. The CDR3 is 15 amino acids. CDR3 nucleotides: TGTGCCAGCACGGGAACGGCCTCAGCTAACTATGGCTACACCTTC. Its protein is CASTGTASANYGYTF.

The rearrangement links TRBV6-1 to TRBJ1-4; 8 bases map to TRBD1. Per germline, CDR1 MNHNS and CDR2 SASEGT. V was pared by 4 bases and J by 7 bases, with 8 bases of the junction left unmatched. CDR3 length equals 15 residues. The DNA of the CDR3 is TGTGCCAGCAGTGGATCGACAGGGGCGGGTGAAAAACTGTTTTTT. Protein: CASSGSTGAGEKLFF.

The chain uses TRBV18 and TRBJ1-2, with D possibly being TRBD1 (5 bases). Germline V lookup: CDR1 KGHSH, CDR2 LQKENI. The V and J ends lost 1 base and 4 bases respectively, with 10 bases between them. The CDR3 is 14 residues long. For the CDR3, the DNA is TGTGCCAGCTCACCACGGGAACAGGTCTATGGCTACACCTTC. It codes for CASSPREQVYGYTF. Full variable domain (remainder filled in from reference TRBV18 and TRBJ1-2): NAGVMQNPRHLVRRRGQEARLRCSPMKGHSHVYWYRQLPEEGLKFMVYLQKENIIDESGMPKERFSAEFPKEGPSILRIQQVVRGDSAAYFCASSPREQVYGYTFGSGTRLTVV.

This clone turned up a few times. The V and J genes are TRBV5-1 and TRBJ1-1, with a possible D match to TRBD1 (6 bases). V lost 2 bases, J lost 7 bases, and 21 bases lay in between. The CDR3 runs to 16 residues. Germline CDR1 reads SGHRS; CDR2 reads YFSETQ. CDR3 sequence: CASSFGGQQGRGEAFF. CDR3 in DNA: TGCGCCAGCAGCTTTGGCGGGCAACAGGGACGAGGTGAAGCTTTCTTT.

The rearrangement joins TRBV10-3 to TRBJ2-1; 9 positions match TRBD1. Germline V CDR1 and CDR2: ENHRY, SYGVKD. Trimming took 4 bases from V and 1 from J; bases not matched to a gene: 17. The CDR3 sequence is 20 residues long. The DNA of the CDR3 is TGTGCCATCAGTGGGATTATTGGACAGGGGTCGATTTATTCCTACAATGAGCAGTTCTTC. Amino acid sequence: CAISGIIGQGSIYSYNEQFF.

The J gene is TRBJ1-2, the V gene TRBV6-1; TRBD1 agrees at 9 bases. Germline-derived CDR1 and CDR2 are MNHNS and SASEGT. Unmatched junction bases numbered 5, after V lost 3 bases and J lost 3 bases. The length of the CDR3 is 15 residues. CDR3 in amino acids: CASSDTGGGHYGYTF. For the CDR3, the DNA is TGTGCCAGCAGTGATACAGGGGGCGGGCACTATGGCTACACCTTC.

CDR3 bases: TGTGCCAGCAATGAACAGGGTAGGGGTACGCAGTATTTT. Its translation is CASNEQGRGTQYF. The chain is built from TRBV6-5 and TRBJ2-3, with a weak D call TRBD1 (6 bases). The CDR3 loop spans 13 amino acids. Trimming removed 7 bases from V and 8 bases from J, with 16 bases in between. Germline V gives CDR1 MNHEY, CDR2 SVGAGI.

V is TRBV7-2 and J is TRBJ2-7; 9 bases match TRBD2. Trimming at V came to 5 bases and at J to 6 bases, leaving 5 bases not matched to a gene. Germline lookup yields CDR1 SGHTA and CDR2 FQGNSA. CDR3 length equals 13 residues. CDR3 sequence: CASSTGLAVEQYF. The DNA for the CDR3 is TGTGCCAGCAGCACGGGACTAGCCGTCGAGCAGTACTTC.

This chain uses TRBV9 with TRBJ1-1, with D possibly being TRBD1 (5 bases). Germline CDR1 and CDR2: SGDLS and YYNGEE. This CDR3 region has 12 residues. Trimming removed 4 bases at V and 4 bases at J, with 8 bases between. The CDR3 spells CASSQGFTEAFF. The CDR3 bases are TGTGCCAGCAGCCAGGGTTTCACTGAAGCTTTCTTT. Using reference TRBV9 and TRBJ1-1 for the parts outside the CDR3, the full variable domain is DSGVTQTPKHLITATGQRVTLRCSPRSGDLSVYWYQQSLDQGLQFLIQYYNGEERAKGNILERFSAQQFPDLHSELNLSSLELGDSALYFCASSQGFTEAFFGQGTRLTVV.

The CDR3 region has the DNA TGCGCCAGCAGCCTGGGGGGGGGACAGGGGAGAAACATTCAGTACTTC. Protein sequence: CASSLGGGQGRNIQYF. The V call is TRBV5-1, the J call TRBJ2-4; 10 bases map to TRBD1. The CDR3 contains 16 residues. Germline assignment: CDR1 SGHRS and CDR2 YFSETQ. The junction had 10 bases not matched to a gene; V was cut back by 4 bases and J by 6 bases.

The chain combines TRBV10-3 with TRBJ2-5; weak D call: TRBD1 (6 bases). V was trimmed by 3 bases and J by 2 bases, leaving 16 bases between them. The CDR3 sequence is 16 residues long. CDR1 ENHRY and CDR2 SYGVKD come from the germline V gene. The CDR3 is CAISESMGRGQETQYF. The CDR3, as DNA: TGTGCCATCAGTGAATCCATGGGCAGGGGACAAGAGACCCAGTACTTC.

The chain couples TRBV27 to TRBJ1-1; D is undetermined. This CDR3 is built from 16 residues. Looked up from germline, CDR1 is MNHEY and CDR2 is SMNVEV (reference sequence). Trimming pared 0 bases from V and 0 bases from J, leaving 11 bases between. Written as DNA, the CDR3 is TGTGCCAGCAGTTTATCCCCAGTGAAGATGAACACTGAAGCTTTCTTT. Its translation: CASSLSPVKMNTEAFF.

The CDR3 nucleotides are TGCGCCAGCAGCTTTGGACTAGCGGGAGAAACAGATACGCAGTATTTT. Amino acids: CASSFGLAGETDTQYF. This chain links TRBV5-1 with TRBJ2-3; 13 bases align to TRBD2. V was pared by 2 bases and J by 3 bases, with 3 bases of the junction left unmatched. This CDR3 is built from 16 residues. Germline V gene lookup returns CDR1 SGHRS and CDR2 YFSETQ.

The chain uses TRBV9 and TRBJ2-1; the match to TRBD2 covers 9 bases. The J segment lost 8 bases and the V segment lost 0 bases, leaving 9 bases of the junction unmatched. This CDR3 is built from 16 residues. CDR1 SGDLS and CDR2 YYNGEE come from the germline V gene. The CDR3 DNA follows: TGTGCCAGCAGCGTAGGCGGGAGGGCCTCCGGGCATGAGCAGTTCTTC. Translation gives CASSVGGRASGHEQFF.

J is TRBJ2-1 and V is TRBV4-2; 10 positions match TRBD1. In germline, CDR1 is LGHNA, CDR2 YNFKEQ. The CDR3 loop spans 15 amino acids. V lost 4 bases and J lost 4; bases outside the gene matches: 4. In DNA form, the CDR3 reads TGTGCCAGCAGCCTAGGGACAGGGGTATACAATGAGCAGTTCTTC. This codes for CASSLGTGVYNEQFF.

This chain connects TRBV5-1 to TRBJ1-3, with 7 positions matching TRBD1. Germline V lookup: CDR1 SGHRS, CDR2 YFSETQ. This CDR3 spans 16 amino acids. V dropped 4 bases and J dropped 4; count of bases not matched to a gene: 11. The CDR3 DNA is TGCGCCAGCAGCCCCGGACAGGAAGCAGCCGGAAACACCATATATTTT. Amino acids: CASSPGQEAAGNTIYF.

Notes on this clone: The junction departs from germline at one end; a sequencing error may be responsible. This rearrangement joins TRBV28 to TRBJ2-7; 8 bases map to TRBD2. Germline CDR1 and CDR2: MDHEN and SYDVKM. This CDR3 comprises 15 residues. The CDR3 loop reads CASSLLAGSSYEQYF. The CDR3 DNA is TGTGCCAGCAGCTTATTAGCGGGGAGTTCCTACGAGCAGTACTTC.

Note on this clone: The same CDR3 arises from other DNA sequences in this sample as well. The chain links TRBV5-6 to TRBJ1-2; 7 nucleotides agree with TRBD1. Germline-derived CDR1 and CDR2 are SGHDT and YYEEEE. The CDR3 covers 13 residues. Germline trimming cut 4 bases from V and 4 bases from J; bases unmatched to any gene: 4. For the CDR3, the DNA is TGTGCCAGCAGCACCGGGACAGCCTATGGCTACACCTTC. This sequence encodes CASSTGTAYGYTF.

The J gene is TRBJ2-7, the V gene TRBV6-1; D may be TRBD2 (5 bases). Deletions cut 3 bases from V and 7 bases from J, with 13 bases between. Per the germline V gene, CDR1 is MNHNS and CDR2 is SASEGT. This CDR3 comprises 13 residues. CDR3 sequence (DNA): TGTGCCAGCAGTGAGTCTAGCTCTGGAGAGCAGTACTTC. This codes for CASSESSSGEQYF.

V usage is TRBV28 and J usage is TRBJ2-5; possible D gene TRBD1, 5 bases. The CDR3 spans 16 residues. Trimming took 6 bases from V and 4 from J, leaving 21 bases between them. Germline V gene lookup returns CDR1 MDHEN and CDR2 SYDVKM. Here the CDR3 DNA reads TGTGCCAGCAGGGGGCAGACAAGCCCTTTCGGAGAGACCCAGTACTTC. It yields the protein CASRGQTSPFGETQYF.